This T cell receptor beta chain was documented in a study of tumor-infiltrating lymphocytes in primary liver carcinoma. Study context: Patients comprised men and women whose ages fell between 30 and 69 years. Overall study findings and caveats: Present in all five tumor regions were only about 7.5-25% of the top clones.

With 500 to 650 ng total RNA as template and a constant-region primer, TCR beta cDNA was made. Three nested multiplex PCR rounds, a slightly modified ARM-PCR method, built the TCR beta libraries. TRBV1-TRBV30 forward primers paired with a C-beta reverse primer were used in the first two PCR rounds, which ran about 11 cycles each. TCRdb reprocessed the multiplex PCR reads with MiXCR, giving one entry per CDR3 protein. The sample has under 200,000 distinct CDR3 sequences; 85% are singletons. Germline V gives CDR1 SGHRS, CDR2 YFSETQ. The CDR3 sequence is 15 residues long. Comments on this clonotype: The antigen is not known. At one boundary the junction diverges from the germline segment, which might be a read error.

It was from around 18-30 mg of unsorted bulk tissue that RNA and DNA were co-extracted. Collection of samples drew on five separate regions of each tumor. Tumor samples each held over 80% viable tumor cells. This clonotype originated in a man aged 35-49 years with primary liver carcinoma and hepatitis B virus infection. Sequenced material: tumor tissue from primary liver carcinoma. This chain uses TRBV5-1 with TRBJ1-2; 7 bases line up with TRBD1. CDR3 nucleotides: TGCGCCAGCAGCTTGGAGCCCGGGACAGCGTATGGTTACACCTTC. This encodes CASSLEPGTAYGYTF.